This T cell receptor (beta chain) was observed in a study of T cells in localized non-small cell lung cancer. Findings and limits, study-wide: The study detected a median approximately 55 of the top 100 tumor clones in adjacent lung. Since sequencing was restricted to only one region of the tumor, intratumor heterogeneity remains a possibility.

A word on this clone: What it binds is not known.

Assay: immunoSEQ multiplex PCR; the TCRdb copy retains only in-frame clones and omits some. The sample lists 50,000 to 55,000 clones, approximately 88% seen once, with 15% to 20% in the top ten. This CDR3 contains 13 residues. Trimming took off 4 bases at V and 1 base at J, with 8 bases between the two ends. The germline CDR1 and CDR2 sequences are SGHNT and YYREEE (reference sequence). The clonotype comes from a man aged 35-75 years with stage III lung adenocarcinoma. This sample comprised peripheral blood mononuclear cells, obtained before any cancer treatment. This rearrangement joins TRBV5-4 to TRBJ1-1, with D possibly TRBD1 on 6 matching bases. For the CDR3, the DNA is TGTGCCAGCAGCGAGGACAGGAACACTGAAGCTTTCTTT. It is translated as CASSEDRNTEAFF.